These T cell receptor beta chains were read from a single sample in a study of blood T cell repertoires in COVID-19. Clones were read by immunoSEQ multiplex PCR, and TCRdb kept only the in-frame ones, dropping some. The sample consists of around 420,000 clones, over 75% of them appearing once. Sequences were obtained from PBMCs or T cells enriched from blood (not recorded which). All receptors come from a woman aged 40 to 50 with acute COVID-19. The CDR3 runs from the conserved cysteine through the conserved F or W. A D gene is named only where the DNA matches it firmly.

>TRBJ1-6|TRBV12-3/TRBV12-4|NA
TGTGCCAGCAGTTTAAGCAATTCACCCCTCCACTTT
CASSLSNSPLHF
>TRBJ2-7|TRBV15|TRBD1
TGTGCCACCAGCGAGGGGACAGGGAAGGGCTCCGAGCAGTACTTC
CATSEGTGKGSEQYF
>TRBJ2-7|TRBV2|TRBD1
TGTGCCAGCGGGACAGGGGGGGGAGAGCAGTACTTC
CASGTGGGEQYF
>TRBJ1-1|TRBV6-5|NA
TGTGCCAGCAGTACTCGGGACATTTTGAACACTGAAGCTTTCTTT
CASSTRDILNTEAFF
>TRBJ2-5|TRBV24-1|TRBD2
TGTGCCACCAGTGATGCAGGACTAGCGGGCCTAAGCCAAGAGACCCAGTACTTC
CATSDAGLAGLSQETQYF
>TRBJ1-3|TRBV7-2|NA
TGTGCCAGCAGCTTAGGGACTACTGGAAACACCATATATTTT
CASSLGTTGNTIYF
>TRBJ1-6|TRBV5-1|TRBD1
TGCGCCAGCAGCTTTAATAGACAGGGTGGTTCACCCCTCCACTTT
CASSFNRQGGSPLHF
>TRBJ1-2|TRBV6-5|NA
TGTGCCAGCAGACAACAGGGAGCGGCTAACTATGGCTACACCTTC
CASRQQGAANYGYTF
>TRBJ1-1|TRBV7-8|NA
TGTGCCAGCAGCTTACGGGGGGCGCGGAACACTGAAGCTTTCTTT
CASSLRGARNTEAFF
>TRBJ1-5|TRBV20-1|NA
TGCAGTGCTAGAAGGCAGGCCCAGCATTTT
CSARRQAQHF
>TRBJ2-7|TRBV29-1|NA
TGCAGCGTTGAACAGGCTACAACCGAGCAGTACTTC
CSVEQATTEQYF
>TRBJ1-2|TRBV3-1/TRBV3-2|NA
TGTGCCAGCAGCCTGACAGGACGAGGCTACACCTTC
CASSLTGRGYTF
>TRBJ2-1|TRBV3-1/TRBV3-2|NA
TGTGCCAGCAGCCAAAACAACCCCTACAATGAGCAGTTCTTC
CASSQNNPYNEQFF
>TRBJ2-6|TRBV5-1|NA
TGCGCCAGCAGCTTGGTTGGATCACAGGGGGCCAACGTCCTGACTTTC
CASSLVGSQGANVLTF
>TRBJ1-4|TRBV7-6|TRBD1
TGTGCCAGCAGCCGGAACGCTATGTCGGACAGGGGTGTTGAAAAACTGTTTTTT
CASSRNAMSDRGVEKLFF
>TRBJ1-4|TRBV7-8|NA
TGTGCCAGCAGCTTAGAGGCAGGGCCGAATGAAAAACTGTTTTTT
CASSLEAGPNEKLFF
>TRBJ1-1|TRBV25-1|TRBD1
TGTGCCAGCCAACCTAACAGGGGAGTCACTGAAGCTTTCTTT
CASQPNRGVTEAFF
>TRBJ2-1|TRBV13|NA
TGTGCCAGCAGTACATCATCGTACAATGAGCAGTTCTTC
CASSTSSYNEQFF